This TCR beta chain was recovered during a study of cytomegalovirus exposure and HLA in healthy donors. Findings and caveats of the study: The classifier reportedly diagnosed cytomegalovirus status with high sensitivity and specificity. The authors considered a cluster of highly shared sequence variants likely to be a sequencing artifact. TCR beta V- and J-gene trimming, according to a later analysis, was linked to a missense DCLRE1C variant. Researchers reported in a later analysis that common viral pathogens appeared linked to several top clusters.

PCR was performed using 60 Vbeta and 13 Jbeta primers. Profiled with immunoSEQ multiplex PCR; TCRdb holds only in-frame clones, not every one. The table includes some 140,000 clones, approximately 61% detected once. The CDR3 covers 14 residues. V was pared by 0 bases and J by 11 bases, with 10 bases of the junction left unmatched. Germline loops: CDR1 SGHNT, CDR2 YENEEA. In its sample, this clone was seen a few times. Its antigen is not identified. The sample consisted of PBMCs. The clonotype was recovered from a human donor in good health. The genes are TRBV11-3 and TRBJ2-7; 7 bases agree with TRBD2. DNA of the CDR3: TGTGCCAGCAGCTTAGAGGAGACTAGCCCCTCGAAGTACTTC. This encodes CASSLEETSPSKYF.